Here is one T cell receptor (beta chain) with its context. This sample is drawn from a study of T cell changes during pregnancy in multiple sclerosis. Data came from immunoSEQ multiplex PCR; TCRdb stores just in-frame clones and leaves some out. This table holds tens of thousands of clones, 90% found once. The receptor comes from a female donor with multiple sclerosis, enrolled in a pregnancy study. The sequencing here drew on peripheral blood, taken in the third trimester of pregnancy.

The CDR3 bases are TGTGCCTGGAGTTCAACCGAAGCGGGGGGGGGTTACGAGCAGTACTTC. It codes for CAWSSTEAGGGYEQYF. V and J are TRBV30 and TRBJ2-7, with TRBD2 matching 10 bases. The CDR3 extends over 16 amino acids. J gave up 4 bases and V 2 bases, and 11 bases lay outside the gene matches. Germline assignment: CDR1 GTSNPN and CDR2 SVGIG (reference sequence).